Listed below are T cell receptor beta chains from one sample, sequenced in a study of cytomegalovirus exposure and HLA in healthy donors. The assay was immunoSEQ multiplex PCR, and TCRdb's table has in-frame clones only and misses some. The repertoire consists of under 200,000 clones, with roughly 80% occurring once and the leading ten covering less than 9%. The sample was PBMCs. These receptors came from a man in his late teens or twenties in good health and CMV-seropositive. Each CDR3 is given with its conserved first and last residue. D genes are given only for firm matches. Clone size is not always given. Where it is, it says once, few, many or a class for expanded clones.

clone size	J gene	D gene	V gene	CDR3 protein	CDR3 DNA
-	TRBJ2-5	TRBD1	TRBV19	CASSQDRDLETQYF	TGTGCCAGCAGCCAGGACAGGGATTTAGAGACCCAGTACTTC
-	TRBJ1-4	-	TRBV7-2	CASSLVGGEKLFF	TGTGCCAGCAGCTTAGTGGGCGGGGAAAAACTGTTTTTT
-	TRBJ2-1	-	TRBV5-1	CASSAGLFPSYNEQFF	TGCGCCAGCAGCGCGGGACTTTTTCCCTCCTACAATGAGCAGTTCTTC
-	TRBJ2-2	TRBD1	TRBV10-1	CTRGRRGQGALRDGELFF	TGCACCAGGGGCCGTCGGGGACAGGGGGCTTTGCGCGACGGGGAGCTGTTTTTT
few	TRBJ2-7	-	TRBV2	CASKGRHTYEQYF	TGTGCCAGCAAAGGCAGGCACACCTACGAGCAGTACTTC
-	TRBJ2-4	-	TRBV6-1	CASRATRDKDIQYF	TGTGCCAGCAGGGCGACTAGGGATAAGGACATTCAGTACTTC
-	TRBJ1-1	-	TRBV30	CAWSSRGEDAFF	TGTGCCTGGAGTAGCAGGGGCGAGGACGCTTTCTTT
once	TRBJ2-7	TRBD2	TRBV5-5	CASSKGGLGSYEQYF	TGTGCCAGCAGCAAAGGGGGACTAGGCTCCTACGAGCAGTACTTC
-	TRBJ2-2	-	TRBV6-5	CASRSGEVTGELFF	TGTGCCAGTCGTAGCGGAGAAGTAACCGGGGAGCTGTTTTTT
-	TRBJ2-7	TRBD1	TRBV30	CAWAEWTGRSSYEQYF	TGTGCCTGGGCGGAATGGACAGGCCGCAGCTCCTACGAGCAGTACTTC
-	TRBJ2-2	TRBD1	TRBV19	CASQEDRVDTGELFF	TGTGCCAGTCAGGAAGACAGGGTGGACACCGGGGAGCTGTTTTTT
-	TRBJ2-1	TRBD2	TRBV6-5	CASSYPTSGRGGEQFF	TGTGCCAGCAGCTACCCGACTAGCGGGAGAGGCGGTGAGCAGTTCTTC
-	TRBJ1-1	-	TRBV27	CASSFSPPGFSTEAFF	TGTGCCAGCAGTTTCTCCCCACCGGGATTCTCGACTGAAGCTTTCTTT
-	TRBJ1-4	-	TRBV30	CAWSLGGRDEKLFF	TGTGCCTGGAGTCTTGGGGGGAGGGATGAAAAACTGTTTTTT
-	TRBJ2-1	-	TRBV30	CAQNGGKRYNEQFF	TGTGCCCAGAACGGAGGAAAGCGCTACAATGAGCAGTTCTTC